This TCR beta chain was retrieved from a study of cytotoxic CD8 clonotypes in ibrutinib-treated CLL. Depths of 1 in 200,000 to 1 in 1 million T cells were the sequencing target. Repertoires were generated with immunoSEQ multiplex PCR, while TCRdb's copy carries only in-frame clones and drops some. The table records fewer than 300,000 clones, 76% of them present only once. The V gene lost 0 bases and the J gene lost 6 bases, with 5 bases spanning the gap. Germline-derived CDR1 and CDR2 are SGHVS and FNYEAQ. The CDR3 has 13 amino acids. Genomic DNA for TCR beta libraries, around 2.1 micrograms, came from cryopreserved PBMCs.

The sample consisted of PBMCs, taken at disease progression, from a patient treated with ibrutinib. The clonotype comes from a human donor with chronic lymphocytic leukemia. The J gene is TRBJ2-2, the V gene TRBV7-6, with D unclear. The CDR3 nucleotides are TGTGCCAGCAGCTTAGCGCGGTCCGGGGAGCTGTTTTTT. Translation gives CASSLARSGELFF.